This T cell receptor (beta chain) originates from a study of T cell responses to AZD1222 COVID-19 vaccine (dated by TCRdb to 2020 to 2023). Looking at the study overall: A total of 230 to 250 trial participants underwent TCR sequencing, of whom 207 received two doses of AZD1222 and about 26 received two doses of the MenACWY control vaccine. Trial participants were enrolled into age subgroups of 18-55, 56-69 and 70-plus years, which contained roughly 150, 30 and 60 TCR-sequenced participants, respectively.

The CDR3 regions of human TCRbeta chains were analyzed by immunosequencing. In the source study's methods: Repertoire TCRs were matched against a reference library of SARS-CoV-2-specific TCRs generated with the MIRA antigen-specificity platform. Breadth meant the fraction of unique TCRs that were SARS-CoV-2-associated, whereas depth meant the fraction of total T cells that were SARS-CoV-2-associated. Each spike-specific TCR was assigned to its reactive spike region and to a CD4 or CD8 class using the MIRA data. Log10-transformed breadth and depth values were compared by one-way ANOVA with Sidak's multiple comparisons tests. Entries here come from immuneACCESS through TCRdb and include only in-frame sequences with V and J called. Some clones fail to appear in such tables; in the studies checked, an unresolved V gene covers under half of the shortfall, and the cause of the remainder is unknown. For V, J and clone size, that table is used; D and trimming come from the DNA. The sample table shows 180,000 or so clones, and 80% to 95% are seen once. Around 1.9% of the sample is taken by the ten largest.

Deletion took 0 bases off V and 10 bases off J, with a span of 13 bases between the germline ends. Via the germline V gene, CDR1 is SGHVS and CDR2 FQNEAQ. The cysteine opens and the phenylalanine closes a CDR3 of 14 amino acids. Only the CDR3 portion is preserved as DNA: 42 bases, with reading frame beginning at the first base. To note about this clone: Its antigen specificity is not known. No base quality values were provided; no much bigger clone lies one nucleotide off.

What the work shows at the level of the full study, not this receptor alone: Conclusions about previously exposed vaccinees were limited because only six AZD1222 recipients were SARS-CoV-2 seropositive at baseline. Reportedly, almost half of the unique spike-specific TCRs recognized epitopes lying outside the regions that are mutated in the B.1.351 and B.1.1.7 variants. The 56-69-year group was small, and its depth increase did not reach significance, likely because of low power. Participants were mostly white British and included more females than males, and it was suggested by the authors that clonal diversity may have been underestimated. Because no samples from the day 14 peak response were available, repertoires could be characterized only after the peak T cell response. Spike-specific TCR breadth and depth rose significantly after two AZD1222 doses compared with day 0 and with MenACWY recipients. Vaccine-associated CD4 TCRs spanned the whole spike protein, with dominant responses in regions 160-218 and 743-854.

According to the study, the label for this sample's time point signals: about 28 days (+/-7) after the second vaccine dose. Because spike-specific TCR depth and breadth did not differ between the two schedules, AZD1222 recipients who got a second dose at roughly 4 weeks were pooled with those who got a second dose at roughly 12 weeks. Samples from vaccinated people were obtained from the UK trials COV001 and COV002, which included a single-blind randomized controlled phase 2/3 trial of AZD1222 (ChAdOx1 nCoV-19) in healthy adults. Trial participant PBMC samples were collected at day 0 and day 28 after the second dose for TCRbeta chain sequencing.

Recombination linked TRBV7-8 to TRBJ1-5, with no confidently assigned D gene. The TCR originated in an adult who received the AZD1222 COVID-19 vaccine. The specimen was peripheral blood, collected 28 days after the second AZD1222 dose. The DNA reads TGTGCCAGCAGCTTAGCGATGAGGGCTAGTCCCCAGCATTTT. Its protein product is CASSLAMRASPQHF.